A single sample gave rise to the 9 T cell receptor beta chains below, sequenced in a study of cytomegalovirus exposure and HLA in healthy donors. This PCR relied on a set of 60 Vbeta primers and 13 Jbeta primers. Some clones are missing from TCRdb's copy, which holds only in-frame ones; the method was immunoSEQ multiplex PCR. The table has approximately 110,000 clones, 80% to 85% seen once. Sequenced: PBMCs. The source is a woman in her 30s in good health and CMV-seronegative.

The count of this clone is one. V usage is TRBV19 and J usage is TRBJ2-7; tentative D call: TRBD2 (6 bases). The CDR3 is 14 residues long. V lost 2 bases and J lost 0, with 8 bases in between. The V gene's germline CDR1 is LNHDA and CDR2 SQIVND (reference sequence). CDR3 bases: TGTGCCAGTAGTATACGGGGGAGCTCCTACGAGCAGTACTTC. Its protein is CASSIRGSSYEQYF.

This chain joins TRBV10-3 and TRBJ2-3; TRBD2 aligns across 11 bases. The germline CDR1 and CDR2 sequences are ENHRY and SYGVKD. The CDR3 runs to 16 residues. Germline trimming cut 4 bases from V and 2 bases from J; bases unmatched to any gene: 5. The CDR3 is CAISGPSGRHTDTQYF. The DNA of the CDR3 is TGTGCCATCAGTGGCCCTAGCGGGAGGCACACAGATACGCAGTATTTT.

V gene TRBV6-5 combines with J gene TRBJ1-2; 9 bases agree with TRBD1. The CDR3 contains 12 residues. CDR1 and CDR2 from the germline V gene are MNHEY and SVGAGI. With 5 bases clipped from V and 10 bases from J, the junction kept 5 bases outside the gene matches. The CDR3 DNA reads as TGTGCCAGCAGTCGACAGGGGGATGCCTACACCTTC. Protein product: CASSRQGDAYTF.

The chain employs TRBV7-2 and TRBJ1-2, with 7 bases fitting TRBD1. The CDR3 length is 16 residues. Per germline, CDR1 SGHTA and CDR2 FQGNSA. V lost 8 bases and J lost 10; bases outside the gene matches: 22. The CDR3 DNA sequence: TGTGCCAGCTCGGCAGGGGGGACCTGGGGTGATCCTACCTACACCTTC. As protein: CASSAGGTWGDPTYTF.

This chain joins TRBV28 and TRBJ2-7; weak D call: TRBD2 (6 bases). CDR1 is MDHEN, CDR2 SYDVKM, per germline. The CDR3 loop spans 17 amino acids. The CDR3 reads CAESSGTLGLSSYEQYF. For the CDR3, the DNA is TGTGCTGAGAGCTCCGGGACTTTAGGACTTTCCTCCTACGAGCAGTACTTC.

The rearrangement uses TRBV7-9 and TRBJ2-7; TRBD1 matches 7 bases. Germline V gene lookup returns CDR1 SEHNR and CDR2 FQNEAQ (reference sequence). V trimming: 4 bases; J trimming: 3 bases; junction bases outside the gene matches: 3. CDR3 length equals 13 residues. This CDR3 reads CASSSGQFYEQYF. The CDR3 region has the DNA TGTGCCAGCAGCTCGGGACAGTTCTACGAGCAGTACTTC.

This chain connects TRBV19 to TRBJ2-3, with D perhaps matching TRBD2 (6 bases). Between the trimmed V and J ends, which lost 6 bases and 3 bases, there was a span of 16 bases. The germline V gene encodes CDR1 LNHDA and CDR2 SQIVND (reference sequence). The CDR3 has 15 amino acids. In nucleotides, the CDR3 is TGTGCCAGTAGCAGACCCGGGGGAGGTACAGATACGCAGTATTTT. It codes for CASSRPGGGTDTQYF.

Note on this clone: One end of the junction varies from germline; a read error may be responsible. The gene calls are TRBV7-9 and TRBJ2-2; D not certain. Germline-derived CDR1 and CDR2 are SEHNR and FQNEAQ (reference sequence). The CDR3 spans 11 residues. The CDR3 sequence is CSSSSYGELFF. CDR3 nucleotides: TGTTCCAGCAGCAGCTACGGGGAGCTGTTTTTT.

This clone was detected once. The chain combines TRBV23-1 with TRBJ1-1; 7 bases are shared with TRBD1. TRBV23-1 is labeled an ORF, and its function is uncertain. CDR3 length equals 15 residues. Trimming took 4 bases from V and 4 from J; bases not matched to a gene: 9. The CDR3 coding sequence is TGCGCCAGCAGTCTCTCGACAGGGAAGGTCACTGAAGCTTTCTTT. Residues: CASSLSTGKVTEAFF.